This paragraph covers one T cell receptor (beta chain) sequence. No antigen is known for it. The entry originates in a study of siplizumab effects on memory and regulatory T cells. Regarding the study as a whole: No naive or memory phenotype could be assigned to roughly 75-95% of proliferating clones. The mean Treg-derived percentage of mappable alloreactive CD4+ clones was around 69% with siplizumab compared with about 30% in controls. Major contributors to the alloresponse seemed to be naive T cells, which also appeared more diverse than memory cells.

Using immunoSEQ multiplex PCR, the repertoire was profiled, and TCRdb retains in-frame clones only, with some absent. The sample holds some 100,000 clones; about 91% are singletons and the top ten take around 0.77%. The sample taken for sequencing was Tregs sorted from blood. This clonotype was obtained from a human donor in good health.

Here the CDR3 reads CASSSSPSGRKETQYF. The CDR3 DNA is TGCGCCAGCAGCTCGTCCCCTAGCGGGAGAAAGGAGACCCAGTACTTC. The chain carries TRBV5-1 and TRBJ2-5; 10 bases line up with TRBD2. The ends lost 3 bases at V and 5 bases at J; junction bases unmatched: 10. The germline V gene has CDR1 SGHRS and CDR2 YFSETQ. CDR3 length: 16 residues. Drawing the rest from reference TRBV5-1 and TRBJ2-5, the complete variable domain is KAGVTQTPRYLIKTRGQQVTLSCSPISGHRSVSWYQQTPGQGLQFLFEYFSETQRNKGNFPGRFSGRQFSNSRSEMNVSTLELGDSALYLCASSSSPSGRKETQYFGPGTRLLVL.